Following are 5 T cell receptor beta chains from one sample sequenced in a study of T cell repertoires in cytomegalovirus infection. One entry per CDR3 protein results from TCRdb running MiXCR on the reads. The table lists 500,000 or so distinct CDR3 sequences, 16% of them singletons. The sample consisted of CD8+ T cells from PBMCs. These TCRs come from a human donor in good health (CMV status not recorded). Some clones in this sample may be carry-over from other donors' samples.

This clonotype was detected a few times. The chain uses TRBV12-5 and TRBJ2-7; D remains ambiguous. Germline V lookup: CDR1 LGHNT, CDR2 FRNRAP. Between the trimmed V and J ends, which lost 5 bases and 6 bases, there was a span of 8 bases. This CDR3 region has 11 residues. Here the CDR3 reads CASGMTAEQYF. In DNA form, the CDR3 reads TGTGCTAGTGGTATGACTGCCGAGCAGTACTTC.

At least ten counts were recorded for this clonotype. The gene calls are TRBV6-5 and TRBJ2-6, with D possibly being TRBD1 or TRBD2 (5 bases each). Trimming shortened V by 2 bases and J by 3 bases, and 11 bases separated the two germline ends. The length of the CDR3 is 16 residues. Germline V gives CDR1 MNHEY, CDR2 SVGAGI. CDR3 in amino acids: CASSYHGALGANVLTF. DNA of the CDR3: TGTGCCAGCAGTTACCACGGGGCGCTTGGGGCCAACGTCCTGACTTTC.

This sequence joins TRBV12-5 and TRBJ2-1, with a possible D match to TRBD1 (5 bases). The germline V gene has CDR1 LGHNT and CDR2 FRNRAP. The CDR3 is 19 residues long. V was clipped by 0 bases and J by 15 bases, with 33 bases between them. CDR3 DNA: TGTGCTAGTGGTTTGGTATCGGTAATTGGGGCCGTCCCCTACAAGGAGACGTTCTTC. Its protein product is CASGLVSVIGAVPYKETFF.

The J gene is TRBJ2-1, the V gene TRBV2, with D perhaps assigned TRBD1 or TRBD2 (6 bases each). Trimming took off 7 bases at V and 4 bases at J, with 20 bases between the two ends. The CDR3 has 16 amino acids. Germline loops: CDR1 SNHLY, CDR2 FYNNEI. In DNA, the CDR3 is TGTGCCAGCATACCGGACAGTACGGGGGCATACAATGAGCAGTTCTTC. Its protein product is CASIPDSTGAYNEQFF.

There are a few counts of this clonotype. The rearrangement links TRBV15 to TRBJ2-7; 8 bases align to TRBD1. J was trimmed by 2 bases and V by 4 bases; bases with no gene match: 10. This CDR3 region has 16 residues. CDR1 is LNHNV and CDR2 is YYDKDF in the germline V gene (reference sequence). The CDR3 is CATSTVSTGAAYEQYF. The CDR3 DNA reads as TGTGCCACCAGCACTGTTTCGACAGGGGCCGCCTACGAGCAGTACTTC.